Sequencing of this T cell receptor beta chain was carried out in a study of T cell changes during pregnancy in multiple sclerosis. The germline V gene has CDR1 SGHVS and CDR2 FNYEAQ. The CDR3 covers 16 residues. V lost 0 bases to trimming and J lost 4 bases; unmatched junction nucleotides: 8. Libraries were prepared by immunoSEQ multiplex PCR; TCRdb keeps only in-frame clonotypes and omits some of them. The profile covers 50,000 to 60,000 clones, with 75% to 95% appearing a single time and more than 2% taken by the ten largest. Sequenced here: peripheral blood, sampled in the first trimester of pregnancy. The TCR comes from a female donor in good health, enrolled as a control in a pregnancy study. V usage is TRBV7-6 and J usage is TRBJ2-7; 8 bases map to TRBD1. CDR3 amino acids: CASSLAARGRGYEQYF. CDR3 sequence (DNA): TGTGCCAGCAGCTTAGCGGCCAGGGGGCGCGGGTACGAGCAGTACTTC.